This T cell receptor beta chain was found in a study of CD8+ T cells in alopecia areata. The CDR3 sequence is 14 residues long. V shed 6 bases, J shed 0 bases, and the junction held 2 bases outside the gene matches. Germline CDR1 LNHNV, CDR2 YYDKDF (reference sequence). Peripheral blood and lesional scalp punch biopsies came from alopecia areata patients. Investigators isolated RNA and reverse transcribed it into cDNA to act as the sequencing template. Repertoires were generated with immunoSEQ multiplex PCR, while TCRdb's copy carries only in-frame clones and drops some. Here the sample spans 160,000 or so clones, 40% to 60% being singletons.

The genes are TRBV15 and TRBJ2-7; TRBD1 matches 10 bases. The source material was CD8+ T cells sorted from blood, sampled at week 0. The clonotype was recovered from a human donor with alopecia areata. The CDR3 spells CATRDRGDSYEQYF. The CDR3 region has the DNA TGTGCCACCAGGGACAGGGGGGACTCCTACGAGCAGTACTTC. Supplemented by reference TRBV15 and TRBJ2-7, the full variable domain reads DAMVIQNPRYQVTQFGKPVTLSCSQTLNHNVMYWYQQKSSQAPKLLFHYYDKDFNNEADTPDNFQSRRPNTSFCFLDIRSPGLGDTAMYLCATRDRGDSYEQYFGPGTRLTVT.